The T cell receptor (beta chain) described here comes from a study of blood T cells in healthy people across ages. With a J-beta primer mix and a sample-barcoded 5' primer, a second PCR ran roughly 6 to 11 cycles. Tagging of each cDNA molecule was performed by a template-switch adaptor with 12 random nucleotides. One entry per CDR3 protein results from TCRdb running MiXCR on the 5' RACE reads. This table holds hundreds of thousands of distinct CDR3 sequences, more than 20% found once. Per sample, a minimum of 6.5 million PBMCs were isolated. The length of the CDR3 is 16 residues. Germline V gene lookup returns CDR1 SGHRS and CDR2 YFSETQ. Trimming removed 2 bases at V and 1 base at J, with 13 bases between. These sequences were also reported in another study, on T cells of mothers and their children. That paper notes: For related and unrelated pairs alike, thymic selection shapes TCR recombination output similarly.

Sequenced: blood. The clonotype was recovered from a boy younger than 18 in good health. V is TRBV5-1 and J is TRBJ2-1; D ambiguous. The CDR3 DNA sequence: TGCGCCAGCAGCTTTTCATTTAGCTTGTCCTACAATGAGCAGTTCTTC. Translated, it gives CASSFSFSLSYNEQFF.